This record covers a single T cell receptor (beta chain). Its antigen is not identified. Next came a second PCR, run for roughly 7 to 12 cycles, which used a sample-barcoded 5' primer along with a J-beta primer mix. MiXCR, applied by TCRdb to the 5' RACE reads, yields one record per CDR3 protein. The sample shows 790,000 or so distinct CDR3 sequences, 56% of them seen only once. The sample providers were healthy Caucasian people from Russia, aged about 6 to 95. Peripheral blood samples of around 9.5 milliliters were drawn from each donor. PBMCs numbering at least 6.5 million were isolated per sample. These data come from a study of blood T cells in healthy people across ages. Study results and limitations: There were more naive CD4+ cells and higher diversity in long-lived donors than in aged donors.

There are 14 residues in the CDR3. CDR1 and CDR2 from the germline V gene are LNHNV and YYDKDF (reference sequence). The J segment lost 2 bases and the V segment lost 4 bases, leaving 4 bases of the junction unmatched. The TCR was taken from a man aged 35 to 55 in good health. The chain couples TRBV15 to TRBJ1-1; 7 bases match TRBD1. Sequenced material: blood. The DNA for the CDR3 is TGTGCCACCAGCATCTGGACAGGTAACACTGAAGCTTTCTTT. As protein: CATSIWTGNTEAFF.